Listed below are T cell receptor beta chains from one sample, sequenced in a study of control samples from healthy donors and cancer patients. Sequenced by immunoSEQ multiplex PCR; TCRdb stores in-frame clones only, minus some. The table has fewer than 200,000 clones, around 94% seen once. Sequencing input: PBMCs. All receptors derive from a man between 60 and 70 years old with colorectal cancer. Each CDR3 is given with its conserved first and last residue. The order of the fields is clone size, J gene, V gene, D gene, CDR3 DNA, CDR3 protein. D genes are given only for firm matches. Clone sizes are given selectively: once, few, many, or a class where the clone is expanded.

size: NA; J: TRBJ2-7; V: TRBV29-1; D: TRBD1; DNA: TGCAGCGTTAGGACAGGGAGCTCTTACGAGCAGTACTTC; CDR3: CSVRTGSSYEQYF
size: NA; J: TRBJ2-1; V: TRBV5-1; D: NA; DNA: TGCGCCAGCAGCTTGGTCCTTAATGAGCAGTTCTTC; CDR3: CASSLVLNEQFF
size: NA; J: TRBJ1-4; V: TRBV7-9; D: NA; DNA: TGTGCCAGCAGGGCTGCAACTAATGAAAAACTGTTTTTT; CDR3: CASRAATNEKLFF
size: NA; J: TRBJ2-7; V: TRBV3-1/TRBV3-2; D: NA; DNA: TGTGCCAGCAGCCACCTATATACCGGGACATTAGATCGCGAGCAGTACTTC; CDR3: CASSHLYTGTLDREQYF
size: NA; J: TRBJ2-5; V: TRBV7-9; D: NA; DNA: TGTGCCAGCAGAGAGACGTCGGATAAGGTGACCCAGTACTTC; CDR3: CASRETSDKVTQYF
size: NA; J: TRBJ2-1; V: TRBV6-2/TRBV6-3; D: NA; DNA: TGTGCCAGCAGTTACCTCCCTTCGGAGCAGTTCTTC; CDR3: CASSYLPSEQFF
size: NA; J: TRBJ1-5; V: TRBV19; D: NA; DNA: TGTGCCAGTAGTAGACAGGTAGGCAATCAGCCCCAGCATTTT; CDR3: CASSRQVGNQPQHF
size: NA; J: TRBJ1-1; V: TRBV10-3; D: NA; DNA: TGTGCCATGGGAAAGGACACAGACACTGAAGCTTTCTTT; CDR3: CAMGKDTDTEAFF
size: NA; J: TRBJ1-1; V: TRBV3-1/TRBV3-2; D: TRBD1; DNA: TGTGCCAGCAGCCAAACGCGACAGGGGGAAGCTTTCTTT; CDR3: CASSQTRQGEAFF
size: once; J: TRBJ2-7; V: TRBV6-5; D: NA; DNA: TGTGCCAGCAGTTACGGCAGGAGAGCCTACGAGCAGTACTTC; CDR3: CASSYGRRAYEQYF
size: NA; J: TRBJ1-3; V: TRBV21-1; D: NA; DNA: NA; CDR3: CASSKVGRGTHWGSGNTIYF
size: NA; J: TRBJ1-5; V: TRBV4-1; D: TRBD1; DNA: TGCGCCAGCAGCCAAAACTCAATACAGGGGGCTTATCAGCCCCAGCATTTT; CDR3: CASSQNSIQGAYQPQHF
size: NA; J: TRBJ1-2; V: TRBV28; D: NA; DNA: TGTGCCAGCAGTTTATCCGACTATGGCTACACCTTC; CDR3: CASSLSDYGYTF
size: NA; J: TRBJ2-3; V: TRBV24-1; D: NA; DNA: TGTGCCACCAGGGAGGGGGGGGCAGGGACAGATACGCAGTATTTT; CDR3: CATREGGAGTDTQYF
size: NA; J: TRBJ1-4; V: TRBV11-2; D: NA; DNA: TGTGCCAGCAGCCTCGCCCTCGGGTTTAATGAAAAACTGTTTTTT; CDR3: CASSLALGFNEKLFF
size: NA; J: TRBJ1-2; V: TRBV7-9; D: TRBD1; DNA: TGTGCCAGCAGCTGGGGACAGGGCGTCGGACTAAGTGGCTACACCTTC; CDR3: CASSWGQGVGLSGYTF
size: once; J: TRBJ2-5; V: TRBV15; D: NA; DNA: TGTGCCACCAGCAGAGATCTGGGGACAGAGACCCAGTACTTC; CDR3: CATSRDLGTETQYF
size: NA; J: TRBJ2-5; V: TRBV24-1; D: NA; DNA: TGTGCCACCAGTGGGGCAGGGAACCAAGAGACCCAGTACTTC; CDR3: CATSGAGNQETQYF
size: once; J: TRBJ1-3; V: TRBV7-2; D: TRBD1; DNA: TGTGCCAGCAGAGGAGGACAGGGGAGTGGATACACCATATATTTT; CDR3: CASRGGQGSGYTIYF
size: NA; J: TRBJ2-2; V: TRBV28; D: NA; DNA: TGTGCCAGCAGTATTGGCCACACGGGCGGGGAGCTGTTTTTT; CDR3: CASSIGHTGGELFF
size: NA; J: TRBJ1-2; V: TRBV10-3; D: NA; DNA: TGTGCCATCAGCGTTAACAGGGAAAATGGCTACACCTTC; CDR3: CAISVNRENGYTF
size: NA; J: TRBJ2-7; V: TRBV9; D: TRBD1; DNA: TGTGCCAGCAGCTCTTCGGACAGGGGAAACGAGCAGTACTTC; CDR3: CASSSSDRGNEQYF
size: NA; J: TRBJ1-2; V: TRBV24-1; D: NA; DNA: TGTGCCACCAGTGGGACGGCCACTCCTAACTATGGCTACACCTTC; CDR3: CATSGTATPNYGYTF
size: NA; J: TRBJ1-5; V: TRBV28; D: NA; DNA: TGTGCCAGCGCGGTGAGCAGTGGAGGGCAGCCCCAGCATTTT; CDR3: CASAVSSGGQPQHF
size: NA; J: TRBJ2-1; V: TRBV6-6; D: NA; DNA: TGTGCCAGCACCGAGTACAATGAGCAGTTCTTC; CDR3: CASTEYNEQFF
size: NA; J: TRBJ2-5; V: TRBV2; D: NA; DNA: TGTGCCAGCATGGAGAACCGGGTGGCCCAGTACTTC; CDR3: CASMENRVAQYF
size: NA; J: TRBJ1-4; V: TRBV5-5; D: NA; DNA: TGTGCCAGCAGCCTGACCCAACTAGGGTTGGGTGAAAAACTGTTTTTT; CDR3: CASSLTQLGLGEKLFF
size: NA; J: TRBJ2-2; V: TRBV9; D: TRBD1; DNA: TGTGCCAGCAGCGCCTCAAGAGTTGGGACAGGGGTGAACACCGGGGAGCTGTTTTTT; CDR3: CASSASRVGTGVNTGELFF
size: NA; J: TRBJ1-1; V: TRBV6-5; D: TRBD1; DNA: TGTGCCAGCCGACCGATAGACAGGGACATCACTGAAGCTTTCTTT; CDR3: CASRPIDRDITEAFF
size: NA; J: TRBJ1-6; V: TRBV19; D: NA; DNA: TGTGCCAGTAGAGACGGGACCCAGACGGATAATTCACCCCTCCACTTT; CDR3: CASRDGTQTDNSPLHF
size: NA; J: TRBJ1-5; V: TRBV19; D: TRBD1; DNA: TGTGCCAGTAGATGGGGGACAGTTAATAGCAATCAGCCCCAGCATTTT; CDR3: CASRWGTVNSNQPQHF
size: NA; J: TRBJ1-5; V: TRBV5-4; D: TRBD1; DNA: TGTGCCAGCAGCGCCGACAGGGCCTATCAGCCCCAGCATTTT; CDR3: CASSADRAYQPQHF
size: NA; J: TRBJ1-1; V: TRBV7-8; D: TRBD1; DNA: TGTGCCAGCAGCCCCCCCCGGACAGGGGTCAACACTGAAGCTTTCTTT; CDR3: CASSPPRTGVNTEAFF
size: NA; J: TRBJ2-7; V: TRBV11-2; D: NA; DNA: TGTGCCAGCAGCCTCCTGGGGTACGAGCAGTACTTC; CDR3: CASSLLGYEQYF
size: NA; J: TRBJ2-3; V: TRBV19; D: TRBD2; DNA: TGTGCCAGTAGTCTAGCGGGGGATAGCACAGATACGCAGTATTTT; CDR3: CASSLAGDSTDTQYF
size: NA; J: TRBJ2-3; V: TRBV7-6; D: TRBD2; DNA: TGTGCCAGCAGCTTAGCCGGGGGCGGGGGGGCAACAGATACGCAGTATTTT; CDR3: CASSLAGGGGATDTQYF
size: NA; J: TRBJ2-7; V: TRBV2; D: NA; DNA: TGTGCCAGCAGTGTAATGGGTACCTCCTACGAGCAGTACTTC; CDR3: CASSVMGTSYEQYF
size: NA; J: TRBJ2-2; V: TRBV9; D: NA; DNA: TGTGCCAGCAGCGTAGAGACAGGCCCCGGGGAGCTGTTTTTT; CDR3: CASSVETGPGELFF
size: NA; J: TRBJ2-7; V: TRBV2; D: NA; DNA: TGTGCCAGCAATGAAGCCGGGCCAAGCTACGAGCAGTACTTC; CDR3: CASNEAGPSYEQYF
size: NA; J: TRBJ1-5; V: TRBV6-5; D: NA; DNA: TGTGCCAGCAGTTACTCGAGAGATAGCAATCAGCCCCAGCATTTT; CDR3: CASSYSRDSNQPQHF
size: NA; J: TRBJ2-3; V: TRBV9; D: TRBD1; DNA: TGTGCCAGCAGCGCCCCTCTTGGACAGGGGACAGATACGCAGTATTTT; CDR3: CASSAPLGQGTDTQYF